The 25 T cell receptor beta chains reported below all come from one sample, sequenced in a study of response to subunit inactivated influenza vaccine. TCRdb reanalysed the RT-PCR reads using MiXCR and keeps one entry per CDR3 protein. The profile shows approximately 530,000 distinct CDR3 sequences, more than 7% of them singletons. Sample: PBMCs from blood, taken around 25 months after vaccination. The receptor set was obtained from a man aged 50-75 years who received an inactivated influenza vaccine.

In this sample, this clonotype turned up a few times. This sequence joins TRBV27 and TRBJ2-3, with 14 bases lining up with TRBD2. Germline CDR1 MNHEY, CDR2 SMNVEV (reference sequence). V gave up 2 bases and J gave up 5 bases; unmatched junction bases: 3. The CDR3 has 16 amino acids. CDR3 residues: CASSLLGLAGGDTQYF. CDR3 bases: TGTGCCAGCAGTTTACTAGGACTAGCGGGAGGAGATACGCAGTATTTT.

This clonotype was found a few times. The CDR3 nucleotides read TGCAGTGCTAGAACTCCCTGGGACACCATATATTTT. Protein product: CSARTPWDTIYF. J is TRBJ1-3 and V is TRBV20-1; no firm D call. This CDR3 comprises 12 residues. With 2 bases removed from V and 8 bases from J, the gap between germline ends came to 10 bases. Germline loops: CDR1 DFQATT, CDR2 SNEGSKA (reference sequence).

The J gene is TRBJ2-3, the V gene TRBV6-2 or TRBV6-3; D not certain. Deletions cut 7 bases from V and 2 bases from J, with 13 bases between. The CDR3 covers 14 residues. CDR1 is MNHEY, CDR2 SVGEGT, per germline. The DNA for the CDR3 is TGTGCCAGCATCCCAAGACCGAACACAGATACGCAGTATTTT. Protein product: CASIPRPNTDTQYF.

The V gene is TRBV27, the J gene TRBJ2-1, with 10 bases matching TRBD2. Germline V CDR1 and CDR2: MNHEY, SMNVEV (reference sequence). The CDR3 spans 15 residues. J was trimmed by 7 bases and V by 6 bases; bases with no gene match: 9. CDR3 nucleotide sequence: TGTGCCAGCAGCCTCCTAGCGGGAGTACGGAATGAGCAGTTCTTC. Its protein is CASSLLAGVRNEQFF.

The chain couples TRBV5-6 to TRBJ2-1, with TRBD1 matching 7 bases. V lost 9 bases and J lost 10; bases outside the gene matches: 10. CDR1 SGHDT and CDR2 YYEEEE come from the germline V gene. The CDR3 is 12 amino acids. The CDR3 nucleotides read TGTGCCACACAGGGGACCGGTCGAGAGCAGTTCTTC. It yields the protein CATQGTGREQFF.

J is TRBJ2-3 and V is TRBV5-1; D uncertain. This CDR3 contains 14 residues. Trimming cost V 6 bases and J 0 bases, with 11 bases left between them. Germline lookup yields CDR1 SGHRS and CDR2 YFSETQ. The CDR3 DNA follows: TGCGCCAGCACGGGTGGGCTGAGCACAGATACGCAGTATTTT. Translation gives CASTGGLSTDTQYF.

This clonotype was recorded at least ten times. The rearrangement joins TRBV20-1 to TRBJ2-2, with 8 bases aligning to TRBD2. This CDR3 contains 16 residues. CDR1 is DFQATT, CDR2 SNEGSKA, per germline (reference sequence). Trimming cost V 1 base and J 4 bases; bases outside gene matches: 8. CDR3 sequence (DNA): TGCAGTGCTAGAGGAGTCCGGGAGGGAGGCACCGGGGAGCTGTTTTTT. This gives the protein CSARGVREGGTGELFF.

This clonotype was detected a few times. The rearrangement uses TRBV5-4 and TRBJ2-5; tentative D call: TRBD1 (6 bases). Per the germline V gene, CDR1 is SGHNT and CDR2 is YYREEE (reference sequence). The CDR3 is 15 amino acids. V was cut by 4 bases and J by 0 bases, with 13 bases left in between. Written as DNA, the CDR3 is TGTGCCAGCAGCCCGAGGACAGAGCACCAAGAGACCCAGTACTTC. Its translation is CASSPRTEHQETQYF.

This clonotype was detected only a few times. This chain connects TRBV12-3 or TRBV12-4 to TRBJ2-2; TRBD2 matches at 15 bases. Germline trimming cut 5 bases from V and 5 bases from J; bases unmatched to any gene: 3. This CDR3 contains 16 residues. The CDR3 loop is CASSQGLAGGTGELFF. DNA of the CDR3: TGTGCCAGCAGTCAGGGACTAGCGGGAGGTACCGGGGAGCTGTTTTTT.

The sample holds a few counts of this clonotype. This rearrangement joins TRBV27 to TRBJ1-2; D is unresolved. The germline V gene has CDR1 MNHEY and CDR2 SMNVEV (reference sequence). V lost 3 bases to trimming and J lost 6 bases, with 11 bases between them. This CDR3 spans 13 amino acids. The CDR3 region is CASSFSNLNGYTF. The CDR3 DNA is TGTGCCAGCAGTTTTTCCAACCTCAATGGCTACACCTTC.

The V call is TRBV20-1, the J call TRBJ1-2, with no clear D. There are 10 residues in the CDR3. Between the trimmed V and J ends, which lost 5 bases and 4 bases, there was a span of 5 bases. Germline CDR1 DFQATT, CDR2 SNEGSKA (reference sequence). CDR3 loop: CSAATYGYTF. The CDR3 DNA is TGCAGTGCTGCCACCTATGGCTACACCTTC.

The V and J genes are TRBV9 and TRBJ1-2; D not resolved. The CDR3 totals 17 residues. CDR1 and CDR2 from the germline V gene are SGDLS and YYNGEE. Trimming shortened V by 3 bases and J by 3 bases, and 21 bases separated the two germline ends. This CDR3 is CASSADITPRGYYGYTF. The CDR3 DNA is TGTGCCAGCAGCGCCGACATAACCCCCCGAGGATACTATGGCTACACCTTC.

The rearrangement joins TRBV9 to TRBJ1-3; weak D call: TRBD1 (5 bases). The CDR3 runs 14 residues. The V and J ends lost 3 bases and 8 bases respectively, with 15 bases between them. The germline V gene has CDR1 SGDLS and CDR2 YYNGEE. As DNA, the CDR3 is TGTGCCAGCAGCGCCCGGGACTGGGGGGACACCATATATTTT. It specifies CASSARDWGDTIYF.

In nucleotides, the CDR3 is TGTGCCAGCAGCTTAAGCGCGGTCGGGCGGGCAAACTACAATGAGCAGTTCTTC. Its protein is CASSLSAVGRANYNEQFF. The chain has TRBV7-3 and TRBJ2-1; D may be TRBD2 (5 bases). This CDR3 spans 18 amino acids. The germline V and J ends were trimmed by 1 base and 3 bases, with 19 bases remaining between them. CDR1 and CDR2 (germline): SGHTA, FQGTGA.

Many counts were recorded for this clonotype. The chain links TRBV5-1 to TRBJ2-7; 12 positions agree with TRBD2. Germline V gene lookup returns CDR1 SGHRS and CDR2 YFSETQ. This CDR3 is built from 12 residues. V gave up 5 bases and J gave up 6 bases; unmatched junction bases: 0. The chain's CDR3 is CASRTSGSEQYF. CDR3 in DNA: TGCGCCAGCAGGACTAGCGGGAGCGAGCAGTACTTC.

CDR3 coding DNA: TGCAGCGTTCTCCTAATGGATACGCAGTATTTT. This gives the protein CSVLLMDTQYF. V is TRBV29-1 and J is TRBJ2-3; the D is unclear. The V end lost 5 bases, the J end lost 6 bases, and 9 bases lay between the germline ends. Germline loops: CDR1 SQVTM, CDR2 ANQGSEA. The CDR3 is 11 residues long.

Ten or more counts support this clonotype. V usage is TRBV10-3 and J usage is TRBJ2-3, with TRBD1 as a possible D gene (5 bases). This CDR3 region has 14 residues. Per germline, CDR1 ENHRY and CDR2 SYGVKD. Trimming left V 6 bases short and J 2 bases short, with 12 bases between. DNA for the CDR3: TGTGCCATCAGGGAAGGGGCTCCCACAGATACGCAGTATTTT. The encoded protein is CAIREGAPTDTQYF.

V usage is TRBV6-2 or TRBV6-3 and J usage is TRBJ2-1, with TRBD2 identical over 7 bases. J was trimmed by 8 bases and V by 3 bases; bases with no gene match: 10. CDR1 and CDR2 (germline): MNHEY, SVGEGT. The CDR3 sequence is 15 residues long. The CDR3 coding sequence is TGTGCCAGCAGTTATACTAGGCGGGAGTTGCATGAGCAGTTCTTC. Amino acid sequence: CASSYTRRELHEQFF.

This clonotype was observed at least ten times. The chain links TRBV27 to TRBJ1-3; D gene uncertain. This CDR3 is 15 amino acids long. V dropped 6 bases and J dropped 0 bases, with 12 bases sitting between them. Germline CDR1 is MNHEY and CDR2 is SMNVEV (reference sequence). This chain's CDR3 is CASRTDGSSGNTIYF. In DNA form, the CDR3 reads TGTGCCAGCAGAACGGACGGCAGCTCTGGAAACACCATATATTTT.

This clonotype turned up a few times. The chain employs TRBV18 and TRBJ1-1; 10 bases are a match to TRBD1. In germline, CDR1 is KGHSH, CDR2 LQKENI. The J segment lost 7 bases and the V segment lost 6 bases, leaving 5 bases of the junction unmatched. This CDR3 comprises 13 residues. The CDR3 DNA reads TGTGCCAGCTCGCAGACAGGGGGCCATGAAGCTTTCTTT. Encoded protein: CASSQTGGHEAFF. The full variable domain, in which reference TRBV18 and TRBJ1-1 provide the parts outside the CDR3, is NAGVMQNPRHLVRRRGQEARLRCSPMKGHSHVYWYRQLPEEGLKFMVYLQKENIIDESGMPKERFSAEFPKEGPSILRIQQVVRGDSAAYFCASSQTGGHEAFFGQGTRLTVV.

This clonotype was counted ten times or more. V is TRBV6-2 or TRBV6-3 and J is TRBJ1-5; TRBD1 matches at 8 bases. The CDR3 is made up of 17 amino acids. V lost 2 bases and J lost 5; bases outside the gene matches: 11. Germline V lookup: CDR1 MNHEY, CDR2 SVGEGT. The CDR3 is CASSYPTGVEYYQPQHF. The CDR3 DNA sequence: TGTGCCAGCAGTTACCCGACAGGGGTCGAGTATTATCAGCCCCAGCATTTT.

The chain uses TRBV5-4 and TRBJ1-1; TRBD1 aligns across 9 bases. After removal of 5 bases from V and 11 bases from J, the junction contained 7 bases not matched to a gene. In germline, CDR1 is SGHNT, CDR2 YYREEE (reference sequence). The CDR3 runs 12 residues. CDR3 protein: CASRTDRGEAFF. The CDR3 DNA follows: TGTGCCAGCAGAACGGACAGGGGAGAGGCTTTCTTT.

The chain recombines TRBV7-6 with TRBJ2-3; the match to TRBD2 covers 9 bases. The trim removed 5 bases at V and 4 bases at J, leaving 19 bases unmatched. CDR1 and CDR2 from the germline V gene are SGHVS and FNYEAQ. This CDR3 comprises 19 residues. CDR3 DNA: TGTGCCAGCAGCCGCCGTCCTAGCGGGGCAATTTCTAGCGCAGATACGCAGTATTTT. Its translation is CASSRRPSGAISSADTQYF.

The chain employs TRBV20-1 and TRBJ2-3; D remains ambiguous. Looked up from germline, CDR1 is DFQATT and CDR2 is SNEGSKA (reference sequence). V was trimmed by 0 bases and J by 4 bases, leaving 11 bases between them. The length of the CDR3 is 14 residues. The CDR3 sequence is CSARDIQKADTQYF. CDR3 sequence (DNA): TGCAGTGCTAGAGATATACAGAAAGCAGATACGCAGTATTTT.

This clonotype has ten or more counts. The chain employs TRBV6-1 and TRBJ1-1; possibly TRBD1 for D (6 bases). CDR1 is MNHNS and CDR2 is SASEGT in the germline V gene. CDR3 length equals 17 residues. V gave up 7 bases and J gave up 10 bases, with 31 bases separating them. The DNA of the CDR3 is TGTGCCAGCACCAAAGGACGGGACATCGCCGGGGAATTGGCAGCTTTCTTT. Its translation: CASTKGRDIAGELAAFF.